This is a list of T cell receptor beta chains from one sample in a study of cytomegalovirus exposure and HLA in healthy donors. TCRdb keeps only in-frame clones here, not all; method: immunoSEQ multiplex PCR. The table includes around 120,000 clones, more than 60% detected once. Material for sequencing was PBMCs. Every receptor here comes from a woman between 45 and 60 years old in good health and CMV-seropositive. CDR3s include the opening cysteine and the closing phenylalanine or tryptophan. D genes are given only for firm matches. Not every row has a clone size; where given, it reads once, few, many or a size class.

J: TRBJ1-1
D: -
V: TRBV6-5
size: -
CDR3: CASRAGVTEAFF
DNA: TGTGCCAGCAGGGCAGGGGTAACTGAAGCTTTCTTT

J: TRBJ2-1
D: -
V: TRBV10-2
size: -
CDR3: CASVGRDRKQFF
DNA: TGCGCCAGCGTCGGCAGGGATAGAAAGCAGTTCTTC

J: TRBJ1-1
D: -
V: TRBV4-2
size: -
CDR3: CASSQDGGGDTEAFF
DNA: TGTGCCAGCAGCCAAGATGGGGGGGGTGACACTGAAGCTTTCTTT

J: TRBJ2-4
D: -
V: TRBV29-1
size: -
CDR3: CSAAKAKNIQYF
DNA: TGCAGCGCCGCGAAGGCCAAAAACATTCAGTACTTC

J: TRBJ2-4
D: TRBD1
V: TRBV7-3
size: -
CDR3: CASSLSGQGLNIQYF
DNA: TGTGCCAGCAGCTTATCGGGACAGGGGCTCAACATTCAGTACTTC

J: TRBJ1-1
D: -
V: TRBV6-5
size: -
CDR3: CASRLTPRDFKKAFF
DNA: TGTGCCAGCAGATTAACTCCTCGGGACTTCAAGAAGGCTTTCTTT

J: TRBJ2-7
D: TRBD2
V: TRBV5-1
size: few
CDR3: CASSPWTREVMEQYF
DNA: TGCGCCAGCAGCCCTTGGACTAGGGAGGTGATGGAGCAGTACTTC

J: TRBJ2-4
D: -
V: TRBV6-6
size: few
CDR3: CASSFAGLGENIQYF
DNA: TGTGCCAGCAGTTTTGCGGGACTGGGGGAAAACATTCAGTACTTC

J: TRBJ2-6
D: -
V: TRBV2
size: once
CDR3: CASILRGGLSGANVLTF
DNA: TGTGCCAGCATCCTAAGGGGAGGCCTCTCTGGGGCCAACGTCCTGACTTTC

J: TRBJ2-5
D: TRBD2
V: TRBV30
size: -
CDR3: CAWSGLAVGETQYF
DNA: TGTGCCTGGAGTGGACTAGCGGTGGGGGAGACCCAGTACTTC

J: TRBJ1-4
D: -
V: TRBV4-1
size: -
CDR3: CASSQVTGREKLFF
DNA: TGCGCCAGCAGCCAAGTAACGGGAAGGGAAAAACTGTTTTTT

J: TRBJ1-1
D: -
V: TRBV6-5
size: -
CDR3: CAGSYTGQRAFF
DNA: TGTGCCGGCAGTTACACAGGGCAAAGGGCTTTCTTT

J: TRBJ2-3
D: TRBD1
V: TRBV7-3
size: -
CDR3: CASSDVTGGPDTQYF
DNA: TGTGCCAGCAGCGACGTTACAGGGGGCCCAGATACGCAGTATTTT

J: TRBJ1-5
D: -
V: TRBV7-6
size: -
CDR3: CASSLGRAGKPQHF
DNA: TGTGCCAGCAGCTTAGGACGGGCAGGGAAGCCCCAGCATTTT

J: TRBJ2-7
D: -
V: TRBV5-4
size: -
CDR3: CASSSHAGLIYEQYF
DNA: TGTGCCAGCAGCTCCCACGCGGGCCTGATCTACGAGCAGTACTTC

J: TRBJ2-1
D: -
V: TRBV29-1
size: -
CDR3: CSVEEVYNEQFF
DNA: TGCAGCGTTGAGGAGGTTTACAATGAGCAGTTCTTC

J: TRBJ1-1
D: -
V: TRBV7-9
size: -
CDR3: CASSLSRGTEAFF
DNA: TGTGCCAGCAGCCTCTCAAGAGGAACTGAAGCTTTCTTT

J: TRBJ1-1
D: TRBD1
V: TRBV5-1
size: -
CDR3: CASSLWTGTTEAFF
DNA: TGCGCCAGCAGCCTGTGGACAGGGACCACTGAAGCTTTCTTT

J: TRBJ2-2
D: -
V: TRBV7-2
size: once
CDR3: CASSSYSAGELFF
DNA: TGTGCCAGCAGCTCTTATTCTGCCGGGGAGCTGTTTTTT

J: TRBJ1-1
D: TRBD1
V: TRBV5-1
size: -
CDR3: CASSLDRDRVYTEAFF
DNA: TGCGCCAGCAGCTTAGACCGGGACAGGGTGTACACTGAAGCTTTCTTT

J: TRBJ2-5
D: TRBD2
V: TRBV7-7
size: -
CDR3: CASSIGLAGNQETQYF
DNA: TGTGCTAGCAGCATCGGACTAGCGGGGAACCAAGAGACCCAGTACTTC

J: TRBJ2-1
D: TRBD2
V: TRBV2
size: once
CDR3: CASSGSGGPYNEQFF
DNA: TGTGCCAGCAGTGGGAGCGGGGGCCCCTACAATGAGCAGTTCTTC

J: TRBJ2-7
D: -
V: TRBV11-3
size: few
CDR3: CASSLDGGNYEQYF
DNA: TGTGCCAGCAGCTTAGATGGGGGGAACTACGAGCAGTACTTC

J: TRBJ2-6
D: TRBD1
V: TRBV5-1
size: -
CDR3: CASSPRIWGQGYSGANVLTF
DNA: TGCGCCAGCAGCCCCCGCATCTGGGGACAGGGATACTCTGGGGCCAACGTCCTGACTTTC

J: TRBJ2-5
D: -
V: TRBV27
size: few
CDR3: CASSFSLASTETQYF
DNA: TGTGCCAGCAGTTTCAGTCTAGCGTCCACCGAGACCCAGTACTTC

J: TRBJ2-7
D: -
V: TRBV7-2
size: -
CDR3: CASSLGGHDTYEQYF
DNA: TGTGCCAGCAGCTTAGGGGGACATGATACCTACGAGCAGTACTTC

J: TRBJ2-3
D: -
V: TRBV19
size: -
CDR3: CASSTPSETGDTQYF
DNA: TGTGCCAGTAGTACCCCCTCGGAGACGGGAGATACGCAGTATTTT

J: TRBJ2-3
D: TRBD2
V: TRBV19
size: -
CDR3: CASSIVGLLAGTDTQYF
DNA: TGTGCCAGTAGTATAGTAGGGTTGCTAGCGGGTACAGATACGCAGTATTTT

J: TRBJ1-2
D: -
V: TRBV6-5
size: -
CDR3: CASSYAGEGYGYTF
DNA: TGTGCCAGCAGTTACGCAGGGGAGGGATATGGCTACACCTTC

J: TRBJ2-2
D: -
V: TRBV4-1
size: few
CDR3: CASSQVQGLWELFF
DNA: TGCGCCAGCAGCCAAGTACAGGGCCTGTGGGAGCTGTTTTTT

J: TRBJ1-2
D: -
V: TRBV19
size: -
CDR3: CASSIRYRLQGTGYTF
DNA: TGTGCCAGTAGTATAAGGTACAGACTCCAGGGCACGGGCTACACCTTC

J: TRBJ1-6
D: -
V: TRBV12-1
size: -
CDR3: CAPRKDPIAPLNSPLHF
DNA: TGTGCCCCCCGGAAGGACCCGATAGCGCCGTTAAATTCACCCCTCCACTTT

J: TRBJ2-5
D: -
V: TRBV5-1
size: once
CDR3: CASSLLGGQPGETQYF
DNA: TGCGCCAGCAGCTTGTTAGGGGGACAACCGGGTGAGACCCAGTACTTC

J: TRBJ1-2
D: -
V: TRBV11-3
size: once
CDR3: CATERLTMVVNAF
DNA: TGTGCCACCGAAAGGCTAACTATGGTGGTGAACGCCTTC

J: TRBJ2-3
D: -
V: TRBV6-5
size: -
CDR3: CASSSDGLDTQYF
DNA: TGTGCCAGCAGCTCGGATGGACTGGATACGCAGTATTTT

J: TRBJ2-6
D: -
V: TRBV7-3
size: -
CDR3: CASSLGGRQSSGANVLTF
DNA: TGTGCCAGCAGCTTGGGAGGCCGCCAGAGCTCTGGGGCCAACGTCCTGACTTTC

J: TRBJ2-6
D: -
V: TRBV5-6
size: -
CDR3: CASSFRGASGANVLTF
DNA: TGTGCCAGCAGCTTCCGTGGGGCATCTGGGGCCAACGTCCTGACTTTC

J: TRBJ2-7
D: -
V: TRBV6-5
size: -
CDR3: CAAGKEVSYEQYF
DNA: TGTGCCGCGGGCAAGGAGGTCTCCTACGAGCAGTACTTC

J: TRBJ2-5
D: -
V: TRBV4-3
size: -
CDR3: CASSRGQGTQYF
DNA: TGCGCCAGCTCCAGGGGCCAAGGGACCCAGTACTTC

J: TRBJ2-7
D: -
V: TRBV5-4
size: -
CDR3: CASSFEAAAPYEQYF
DNA: TGTGCCAGCAGCTTCGAGGCGGCAGCCCCCTACGAGCAGTACTTC

J: TRBJ2-3
D: -
V: TRBV7-9
size: -
CDR3: CSSSLGGAVDTQYF
DNA: TGTTCCAGCAGCTTAGGAGGAGCTGTGGATACGCAGTATTTT

J: TRBJ1-4
D: -
V: TRBV7-8
size: -
CDR3: CASSPRAGVANEKLFF
DNA: TGTGCCAGCAGCCCAAGGGCGGGGGTGGCTAATGAAAAACTGTTTTTT

J: TRBJ2-7
D: TRBD2
V: TRBV5-4
size: -
CDR3: CASTPSGGKPYEQYF
DNA: TGTGCCAGCACCCCCTCGGGGGGGAAACCCTACGAGCAGTACTTC

J: TRBJ2-7
D: -
V: TRBV30
size: -
CDR3: CAWSVPSRPNLGQYF
DNA: TGTGCCTGGAGTGTACCTTCTAGGCCCAACTTAGGGCAGTACTTC

J: TRBJ2-1
D: -
V: TRBV4-2
size: -
CDR3: CASSSRGPLNEQFF
DNA: TGTGCCAGCAGCTCGAGAGGTCCCCTCAATGAGCAGTTCTTC

J: TRBJ2-7
D: TRBD1
V: TRBV7-2
size: -
CDR3: CASSSDRGDEQYF
DNA: TGTGCCAGCAGCTCGGACAGGGGGGACGAGCAGTACTTC

J: TRBJ2-1
D: TRBD2
V: TRBV19
size: -
CDR3: CASSGGLGVNEQFF
DNA: TGTGCCAGTAGTGGGGGACTAGGCGTCAATGAGCAGTTCTTC

J: TRBJ2-3
D: -
V: TRBV7-2
size: -
CDR3: CASSSSGVTDTQYF
DNA: TGTGCCAGCAGCTCCTCCGGAGTCACAGATACGCAGTATTTT

J: TRBJ2-1
D: -
V: TRBV2
size: -
CDR3: CASSAYRDISYNEQFF
DNA: TGTGCCAGCAGTGCCTACAGGGATATCTCCTACAATGAGCAGTTCTTC

J: TRBJ2-7
D: TRBD1
V: TRBV9
size: -
CDR3: CASSVEDRVTYEQYF
DNA: TGTGCCAGCAGCGTAGAAGACAGGGTAACCTACGAGCAGTACTTC

J: TRBJ2-2
D: -
V: TRBV25-1
size: -
CDR3: CASSLLSSGGSGTGELFF
DNA: TGTGCCAGCAGTCTTCTATCTTCCGGGGGAAGCGGCACCGGGGAGCTGTTTTTT

J: TRBJ2-7
D: -
V: TRBV5-5
size: -
CDR3: CASSLDQGSNEQYF
DNA: TGTGCCAGCAGCTTGGACCAGGGGTCTAACGAGCAGTACTTC

J: TRBJ1-6
D: -
V: TRBV2
size: -
CDR3: CASSPTLGSYNSPLHF
DNA: TGTGCCAGCAGCCCGACCCTAGGCTCCTATAATTCACCCCTCCACTTT

J: TRBJ2-5
D: TRBD2
V: TRBV18
size: -
CDR3: CASSPGGQETQYF
DNA: TGTGCCAGCTCGCCGGGGGGCCAAGAGACCCAGTACTTC